The source of this T cell receptor (beta chain) is a study of monozygotic twins with inflammatory bowel disease (dated by TCRdb to between 2018 and 2021). A note on the overall study: The full study comprised 28 monozygotic twin pairs: nine German pairs (four IBD-concordant, five IBD-discordant) and 19 IBD-discordant Danish pairs. The search for disease-associated traits relied mainly on comparing IBD patients with their genetically identical healthy co-twins within discordant pairs. Each individual had, on average, about 151 000 unique TCRalpha sequences and 181 000 unique TCRbeta sequences available for analysis. The paper's findings and limits, for the study overall: Concordant and discordant twins showed no difference in repertoire similarity, possibly because of limited statistical power. The analysis was unable to tell different T cell subtypes apart. Measured by the inverse Simpson index, TCRbeta repertoire diversity was lower in IBD patients than in their healthy co-twins. IBD patients shared fewer clonotypes with other individuals than healthy twins did, most markedly in patients showing signs of disease activity. No single strong signal or clonotype linked to IBD turned up in the results, so the idea that one exists was not supported. Because patients received different immunosuppressive treatments, the repertoires may have picked up extra background noise and variability between individuals.

For CDR1 and CDR2, the germline V gene lists SGHAT and FQNNGV. Its CDR3 holds 15 amino acids, cysteine through phenylalanine. DNA was not recorded. An approximately 2.5 ml peripheral blood sample was drawn into PAXgene tubes per donor and stored at -80°C. Without T cell sorting, total RNA was isolated from whole blood using the PAXgene blood miRNA kit on an automated QIAcube. Peripheral blood from monozygotic twin pairs, either concordant or discordant for inflammatory bowel disease, underwent deep TCRalpha and TCRbeta repertoire profiling that used unique molecular barcoding. Smoking habits were recorded for all twin pairs, and individuals were classified as current, former or never smokers. On this clonotype: No antigen is known for it.

Libraries were built with 5' RACE. Preparation of each TCR library used roughly 3.5 ug of total RNA. For each sample, cDNA was synthesized in eight separate reactions using SMARTScribe reverse transcriptase. During cDNA synthesis, template switching introduced unique molecular identifiers that contained a 6-nucleotide sample barcode. TCRalpha and TCRbeta cDNA was amplified by two nested PCRs of 16 and 9 cycles, with bead purification after each PCR. Before amplification, cDNA was treated with uracil DNA-glycosylase and purified using the QIAquick PCR purification kit. The second PCR added Illumina TruSeq-compatible adapters along with sample-specific barcodes. TapeStation and Qubit were used to check library quality and concentration, and approximately 5 ng of each library went into the pool. Sequencing of the pooled libraries was done on an Illumina HiSeq2500 single-index Rapid Run using custom sequencing primers and 2 x 100 bp reads. The paper's processing steps were these. PCR and sequencing errors were corrected by UMI-based consensus assembly using MiGEC version 1.2.6. MiXCR version 2.1.1 handled V(D)J alignment, clonotype assembly and CDR3 extraction. Normalisation of gene usage, clonotype sharing and MAIT/NKT TCR abundance was achieved by analysing the top 1000, 10 000 and 20 000 clonotypes per sample. Diversity was computed as the inverse Simpson index with the vegan R package after downsampling to 27 000 UMIs. Statistical testing used paired Mann-Whitney U tests on the discordant twin pairs and applied Benjamini-Hochberg correction for multiple testing. Reads reprocessed by TCRdb are summarized as one entry per CDR3 protein sequence, and DNA is absent. TCRdb's processing, not the authors', yielded these V and J calls. The table kept for this sample lists more than 85,000 distinct CDR3 sequences. The ten largest make up 9.5% to 15% of the sample.

The sequence derives from a human donor with ulcerative colitis or Crohn's disease, or a healthy co-twin of an affected twin (not recorded which). The sequencing input was blood. The chain joins TRBV11-2 to TRBJ1-5. The CDR3 in this case is CASSLAGFGNQPQQF.